This entry lists 27 T cell receptor beta chains sequenced from one sample in a study of T cell responses to AZD1222 COVID-19 vaccine (dated by TCRdb to the early 2020s). The intended sense of this specimen's time point label: baseline before first vaccination. The method was the immunoSEQ multiplex PCR assay. The immuneACCESS repertoire file appears here via TCRdb, limited to in-frame rearrangements. These files lack a portion of the clones; in checked studies, under half of the deficit traces to unresolved V genes, and the cause of the others is not known. Across this sample there are 25,000 to 30,000 clones, with roughly 78% seen only once. 5.8% of the sample is held by the ten biggest clonotypes. The material sequenced was peripheral blood, taken on day 0 of AZD1222 vaccination. The receptors come from an adult in good health.

This clone is medium-sized. The chain uses TRBV27 and TRBJ2-6; unclear D gene. The germline V gene has CDR1 MNHEY and CDR2 SMNVEV (reference sequence). This CDR3 is 15 amino acids long. Trimming left V 2 bases short and J 0 bases short, with 5 bases between. The CDR3 here is CASSLKASGANVLTF. The CDR3 DNA is TGTGCCAGCAGTTTAAAAGCCTCTGGGGCCAACGTCCTGACTTTC.

This chain joins TRBV9 and TRBJ2-2; D is unresolved. This CDR3 region has 14 residues. V lost 6 bases and J 7 bases, leaving 16 bases between the germline ends. Germline CDR1 and CDR2: SGDLS and YYNGEE. The CDR3 protein is CASTPADSIGELFF. The CDR3 bases are TGTGCCAGCACCCCCGCAGACTCGATCGGGGAGCTGTTTTTT.

This clone is medium-sized (0.01 to 0.1%) in the sample. V is TRBV11-3 and J is TRBJ1-1; a possible D gene is TRBD1 (6 bases). The germline V gene has CDR1 SGHNT and CDR2 YENEEA. This CDR3 has 13 amino acids. V was trimmed by 6 bases and J by 3 bases, leaving 11 bases between them. In nucleotides, the CDR3 is TGTGCCAGCAGACGGGGGCGGGACACTGAAGCTTTCTTT. The encoded protein is CASRRGRDTEAFF.

The CDR3 here is CASNLGQGLNQPQHF. As DNA, the CDR3 is TGTGCCAGCAACCTAGGACAGGGCCTGAATCAGCCCCAGCATTTT. The gene calls are TRBV28 and TRBJ1-5; 8 nucleotides match TRBD1. The CDR3 has 15 residues. V gave up 7 bases and J gave up 4 bases; unmatched junction bases: 9. The germline V gene has CDR1 MDHEN and CDR2 SYDVKM.

The rearrangement links TRBV6-4 to TRBJ2-1, with D tentatively TRBD2 (6 bases). CDR1 and CDR2 (germline): MRHNA, SNTAGT. The CDR3 contains 13 residues. Trimming removed 6 bases from V and 4 bases from J, with 10 bases in between. CDR3 sequence reads: CASSAGLYNEQFF. DNA for the CDR3: TGTGCCAGCAGCGCGGGACTTTACAATGAGCAGTTCTTC.

The chain links TRBV25-1 to TRBJ1-2, with D maybe TRBD1 (6 bases). Deletions cut 4 bases from V and 8 bases from J, with 11 bases between. Per the germline V gene, CDR1 is MGHDK and CDR2 is SYGVNS. This CDR3 is 12 amino acids long. DNA for the CDR3: TGTGCCAGCAGTGCCCCCGGGGGCGGCTACACCTTC. Translation gives CASSAPGGGYTF.

V usage is TRBV10-1 and J usage is TRBJ2-7, with D possibly matching TRBD2 (5 bases). The CDR3 length is 15 residues. Trimming shortened V by 8 bases and J by 3 bases, and 20 bases separated the two germline ends. The germline gives CDR1 WNHNN, CDR2 SYGVQD (reference sequence). CDR3 sequence reads: CASGPRRRGRYEQYF. For the CDR3, the DNA is TGCGCCAGCGGCCCCCGGAGACGCGGGCGCTACGAGCAGTACTTC.

The chain has TRBV19 and TRBJ2-2; 11 bases line up with TRBD2. CDR3 length equals 15 residues. Trimming at V came to 3 bases and at J to 4 bases, leaving 1 base not matched to a gene. Germline CDR1 reads LNHDA; CDR2 reads SQIVND (reference sequence). CDR3 coding DNA: TGTGCCAGTAGTATGACTAGCGGGGCCACCGGGGAGCTGTTTTTT. Protein product: CASSMTSGATGELFF.

The chain couples TRBV2 to TRBJ2-2; D possibly corresponds to TRBD1 (5 bases). Trimming removed 7 bases from V and 3 bases from J, with 9 bases in between. The CDR3 runs 13 residues. Germline CDR1 and CDR2: SNHLY and FYNNEI. CDR3 amino acids: CASTLGDTGELFF. DNA of the CDR3: TGTGCCAGCACCCTAGGGGACACCGGGGAGCTGTTTTTT.

The gene calls are TRBV28 and TRBJ1-3; D gene unclear. There are 14 residues in the CDR3. Germline CDR1 MDHEN, CDR2 SYDVKM. V lost 5 bases and J 0 bases, leaving 8 bases between the germline ends. As DNA, the CDR3 is TGTGCCAGCAGTCTCCGGAGCTCTGGAAACACCATATATTTT. Protein product: CASSLRSSGNTIYF.

V and J are TRBV24-1 and TRBJ1-5; TRBD1 matches at 7 bases. This CDR3 has 14 residues. The J segment lost 4 bases and the V segment lost 3 bases, leaving 2 bases of the junction unmatched. The germline CDR1 and CDR2 sequences are KGHDR and SFDVKD. CDR3 in amino acids: CATSDARGNQPQHF. CDR3 DNA sequence: TGTGCCACCAGTGATGCCAGGGGGAATCAGCCCCAGCATTTT.

The chain has TRBV5-4 and TRBJ1-3; D not resolved. The germline V gene has CDR1 SGHNT and CDR2 YYREEE (reference sequence). V was trimmed by 4 bases and J by 0 bases, leaving 14 bases between them. This CDR3 spans 16 amino acids. The CDR3 DNA reads TGTGCCAGCAGCGATCGACGAGATGGCTCTGGAAACACCATATATTTT. Protein product: CASSDRRDGSGNTIYF.

The chain couples TRBV12-3 or TRBV12-4 to TRBJ2-3; no clear D gene. V lost 6 bases and J 4 bases, leaving 8 bases between the germline ends. The CDR3 consists of 12 residues. The CDR3 nucleotides read TGTGCCAGCAGCAACCGACCAGATACGCAGTATTTT. Protein sequence: CASSNRPDTQYF.

This sequence joins TRBV21-1 and TRBJ1-5; no check of the table's D call, TRBD1, against the DNA was made. TRBV21-1 has pseudogene status. The CDR3 totals 18 residues. The CDR3 is CANPPGGTGGGSNQPQHF. DNA of the CDR3: TGTGCCAACCCCCCAGGTGGGACAGGGGGTGGGAGCAATCAGCCCCAGCATTTT.

The rearrangement uses TRBV18 and TRBJ1-1; D is ambiguous. CDR1 and CDR2 from the germline V gene are KGHSH and LQKENI. V lost 0 bases to trimming and J lost 7 bases, with 15 bases between them. The CDR3 covers 15 residues. Here the CDR3 DNA reads TGTGCCAGCTCACCACCGAACGCTAATCTTATTGAAGCTTTCTTT. The encoded protein is CASSPPNANLIEAFF.

This rearrangement joins TRBV5-6 to TRBJ1-4, with D unresolved. Germline-derived CDR1 and CDR2 are SGHDT and YYEEEE. This CDR3 spans 14 amino acids. V lost 3 bases to trimming and J lost 0 bases, with 6 bases between them. This CDR3 is CASSWSSTNEKLFF. Written as DNA, the CDR3 is TGTGCCAGCAGCTGGAGCTCAACTAATGAAAAACTGTTTTTT.

The V and J genes are TRBV5-1 and TRBJ2-3; 8 nucleotides line up with TRBD1. V was clipped by 7 bases and J by 1 base; unmatched bases: 5. Germline V gives CDR1 SGHRS, CDR2 YFSETQ. CDR3 length: 14 amino acids. DNA for the CDR3: TGCGCCAGCTTCGCGACAGGGGGCACAGATACGCAGTATTTT. Amino acid sequence: CASFATGGTDTQYF.

The chain employs TRBV6-6 and TRBJ1-1; D gene uncertain. This CDR3 is 11 amino acids long. Germline values: CDR1 MNHNY, CDR2 SVGAGI (reference sequence). Trimming pared 1 base from V and 8 bases from J, leaving 5 bases between. CDR3 region: CASSYFPEAFF. CDR3 coding DNA: TGTGCCAGCAGTTACTTCCCGGAAGCTTTCTTT.

The chain carries TRBV13 and TRBJ2-1, with 9 bases identical to TRBD2. In germline, CDR1 is PRHDT, CDR2 FYEKMQ (reference sequence). V shed 0 bases, J shed 7 bases, and the junction held 7 bases outside the gene matches. This CDR3 is built from 16 residues. CDR3: CASSLGRGSGGNEQFF. The DNA of the CDR3 is TGTGCCAGCAGCTTAGGCCGGGGTAGCGGGGGAAATGAGCAGTTCTTC.

In its sample, this clone ranks as medium-sized. J is TRBJ1-1 and V is TRBV12-3 or TRBV12-4; D not resolved. Trimming pared 3 bases from V and 10 bases from J, leaving 9 bases between. This CDR3 spans 11 amino acids. The CDR3 nucleotides read TGTGCCAGCAGTTTTTATGAAGTAGCTTTCTTT. This sequence encodes CASSFYEVAFF.

The V gene is TRBV7-2, the J gene TRBJ2-5; 7 bases map to TRBD1. V lost 5 bases to trimming and J lost 5 bases; unmatched junction nucleotides: 8. CDR1 is SGHTA and CDR2 is FQGNSA in the germline V gene. The CDR3 consists of 14 residues. CDR3 sequence (DNA): TGTGCCAGCAGCAGGACAGGCCGCCGGGAGACCCAGTACTTC. Amino acid sequence: CASSRTGRRETQYF.

The chain joins TRBV14 to TRBJ2-2; weak D call: TRBD2 (6 bases). CDR1 SGHDN and CDR2 FVKESK come from the germline V gene. V shed 8 bases and J shed 0 bases, with 13 bases lying between them. This CDR3 is 15 amino acids long. The CDR3: CASGLWGANTGELFF. CDR3 DNA: TGTGCCAGCGGTTTATGGGGGGCGAACACCGGGGAGCTGTTTTTT.

The chain has TRBV18 and TRBJ2-7; tentative D call: TRBD2 (6 bases). The CDR3 runs to 15 residues. Deletions cut 3 bases from V and 6 bases from J, with 18 bases between. Germline V lookup: CDR1 KGHSH, CDR2 LQKENI. The CDR3 loop reads CASSPPGGEGREQYF. As DNA, the CDR3 is TGTGCCAGCTCACCTCCCGGGGGAGAGGGTCGCGAGCAGTACTTC.

The chain joins TRBV6-2 or TRBV6-3 to TRBJ2-3, with 9 bases identical to TRBD1. The CDR3 is 16 residues long. The V and J ends lost 5 bases and 3 bases, in that order; junction bases with no gene match: 9. Looked up from germline, CDR1 is MNHEY and CDR2 is SVGEGT. The CDR3 DNA reads TGTGCCAGCAGTCGAGGACAGGGGATTCTAACAGATACGCAGTATTTT. This translates into CASSRGQGILTDTQYF.

This clone was picked up a small number of times. The V gene is TRBV29-1, the J gene TRBJ1-1; maybe TRBD1 (5 bases). This CDR3 has 12 amino acids. Trimming pared 7 bases from V and 0 bases from J, leaving 9 bases between. Germline V CDR1 and CDR2: SQVTM, ANQGSEA. The CDR3 protein is CSGGGVNTEAFF. In DNA form, the CDR3 reads TGCAGCGGGGGCGGGGTGAACACTGAAGCTTTCTTT.

This chain joins TRBV29-1 and TRBJ2-4; perhaps TRBD1 as D (7 bases). V dropped 4 bases and J dropped 6 bases, with 10 bases sitting between them. The CDR3 totals 12 residues. Germline V gene lookup returns CDR1 SQVTM and CDR2 ANQGSEA. The chain's CDR3 is CSVGQGGNIQYF. The CDR3, as DNA: TGCAGCGTTGGCCAGGGGGGAAACATTCAGTACTTC.

This clone was counted once. The chain couples TRBV24-1 to TRBJ1-4, with a weak D call TRBD1 (6 bases). The CDR3 sequence is 15 residues long. Trimming left V 3 bases short and J 4 bases short, with 11 bases between. CDR1 and CDR2 from the germline V gene are KGHDR and SFDVKD. CDR3 amino acids: CATSDPRGNNEKLFF. DNA for the CDR3: TGTGCCACCAGTGATCCCAGGGGCAATAATGAAAAACTGTTTTTT.